The following is a TCR beta chain sequence with its context. The junction departs from the called germline gene at one end, perhaps through a read error. Germline CDR1 MNHEY, CDR2 SMNVEV (reference sequence). The CDR3 totals 15 residues. The sample comes from a study of shared clonotypes between healthy human individuals. Repertoires were generated with immunoSEQ multiplex PCR, while TCRdb's copy carries only in-frame clones and drops some. The repertoire holds 1.6 million or so clones, with 95% to 97% as singletons. The genes are TRBV27 and TRBJ2-2, with D possibly being TRBD2 (7 bases). Material for sequencing was naive CD4+ T cells sorted from blood. The sample's subset: CD45RA+ positively selected. This clonotype originated in a man younger than 45 in good health. The CDR3 bases are TGTGCCAGCAGTTTATCGAGGGGGGGCCCCGGGGAGCTATTTTTT. Protein sequence: CASSLSRGGPGELFF.